Shown below are 9 T cell receptor beta chains from a single sample sequenced in a study of identical twins. TCRdb re-analysed the 5' RACE reads in MiXCR, keeping a single row per CDR3 protein. In the table there are 650,000 to 800,000 distinct CDR3 sequences, 8.6% of which are singletons. These data were also reused for a study on yellow fever vaccine responses in identical twins.

The sample taken for sequencing was PBMCs. These receptors all come from a woman between 18 and 29 years old in good health.

In its sample, this clonotype was seen many times. This chain uses TRBV7-2 with TRBJ2-7; possibly TRBD2 for D (6 bases). The germline gives CDR1 SGHTA, CDR2 FQGNSA. V lost 4 bases and J 7 bases, leaving 17 bases between the germline ends. The CDR3 is 14 residues long. The CDR3 nucleotides read TGTGCCAGCAGCTCCTGGGGGGTTGTAGGAGAGCAGTACTTC. Encoded protein: CASSSWGVVGEQYF.

This clonotype was observed a few times. V gene TRBV5-1 combines with J gene TRBJ2-7; D is unclear. This CDR3 is 15 amino acids long. V lost 5 bases and J 3 bases, leaving 18 bases between the germline ends. Germline assignment: CDR1 SGHRS and CDR2 YFSETQ. The CDR3 bases are TGCGCCAGCAGACGACTCGGGTCTGCAGGCTACGAGCAGTACTTC. Protein: CASRRLGSAGYEQYF.

This clonotype was counted at least ten times. This chain links TRBV27 with TRBJ2-7; the D gene is possibly TRBD1 (5 bases). The V gene's germline CDR1 is MNHEY and CDR2 SMNVEV (reference sequence). This CDR3 comprises 15 residues. Trimming cost V 2 bases and J 3 bases, with 14 bases left between them. The CDR3 here is CASSLNRPGYYEQYF. For the CDR3, the DNA is TGTGCCAGCAGTTTAAATCGCCCAGGGTACTACGAGCAGTACTTC.

V and J are TRBV7-9 and TRBJ2-7, with D perhaps matching TRBD1 (6 bases). Germline V gene lookup returns CDR1 SEHNR and CDR2 FQNEAQ (reference sequence). The CDR3 extends over 15 amino acids. Trimming pared 0 bases from V and 0 bases from J, leaving 9 bases between. CDR3 DNA sequence: TGTGCCAGCAGCTTAGCTCTGGGGGCCTCCTACGAGCAGTACTTC. It translates to CASSLALGASYEQYF. The complete variable domain, with remaining parts taken from reference TRBV7-9 and TRBJ2-7, reads DTGVSQNPRHKITKRGQNVTFRCDPISEHNRLYWYRQTLGQGPEFLTYFQNEAQLEKSRLLSDRFSAERPKGSFSTLEIQRTEQGDSAMYLCASSLALGASYEQYFGPGTRLTVT.

The sample holds a few counts of this clonotype. The rearrangement links TRBV20-1 to TRBJ2-7; 7 bases agree with TRBD2. Trimming cost V 0 bases and J 4 bases; bases outside gene matches: 9. Per the germline V gene, CDR1 is DFQATT and CDR2 is SNEGSKA (reference sequence). The CDR3 has 15 amino acids. DNA for the CDR3: TGCAGTGCTAGAGAGGAAGGGAGGGCCCCGTACGAGCAGTACTTC. Translated, it gives CSAREEGRAPYEQYF.

This clonotype was counted only a few times. This sequence joins TRBV20-1 and TRBJ1-6, with D tentatively TRBD1 (5 bases). CDR1 and CDR2 (germline): DFQATT, SNEGSKA (reference sequence). The CDR3 has 15 residues. V was shortened by 2 bases and J by 0 bases, with 8 bases between the two germline ends. The CDR3 DNA reads as TGCAGTGCTAGAAAGGGGAGCTCCTATAATTCACCCCTCCACTTT. It yields the protein CSARKGSSYNSPLHF.

This clonotype was counted between two and nine times. The chain is built from TRBV15 and TRBJ2-1, with D possibly being TRBD2 (6 bases). Germline CDR1 reads LNHNV; CDR2 reads YYDKDF (reference sequence). The ends were cut back, 1 base at V and 6 bases at J, with 10 bases in the middle. The CDR3 has 14 residues. CDR3: CATSRGGGANEQFF. CDR3 coding DNA: TGTGCCACCAGCAGAGGCGGAGGGGCCAATGAGCAGTTCTTC.

This clonotype was counted a few times. The chain recombines TRBV6-2 or TRBV6-3 with TRBJ2-7, with D possibly being TRBD1 (5 bases). Germline CDR1 is MNHEY and CDR2 is SVGEGT. The CDR3 is made up of 17 amino acids. V shed 2 bases and J shed 3 bases, with 20 bases lying between them. CDR3 residues: CASSYDEALGPFYEQYF. The CDR3 DNA follows: TGTGCCAGCAGTTACGATGAAGCCCTGGGGCCCTTCTACGAGCAGTACTTC.

This clonotype was detected a few times. The V gene is TRBV3-1, the J gene TRBJ2-2; D remains unclear. The CDR3 runs 16 residues. V lost 6 bases, J lost 0 bases, and 14 bases lay in between. Germline V gene sequence: CDR1 LGHDT, CDR2 YNNKEL (reference sequence). CDR3 region: CASRLLKVANTGELFF. Here the CDR3 DNA reads TGTGCCAGCAGGCTTCTTAAAGTCGCGAACACCGGGGAGCTGTTTTTT.